These 16 T cell receptor beta chains were all obtained from the same sample, sequenced in a study of T cell responses to AZD1222 COVID-19 vaccine. Assay used: immunoSEQ multiplex PCR; TCRdb lists only in-frame clones, some missing. This sample yields hundreds of thousands of clones, of which 85% to 95% are seen a single time; 0.55% belongs to the top ten. Specimen: peripheral blood, collected 28 days after the second AZD1222 dose. These receptors originate from an adult who received the AZD1222 COVID-19 vaccine.

The chain has TRBV3-1 (or the pseudogene TRBV3-2) and TRBJ2-2; 15 bases match TRBD2. CDR3 length: 16 residues. Germline assignment: CDR1 LGHDT and CDR2 YNNKEL (reference sequence). The ends lost 5 bases at V and 7 bases at J; junction bases unmatched: 5. The CDR3 nucleotides read TGTGCCAGCAGCAGAGGACTAGCGGGGGGGCACGGGGAGCTGTTTTTT. It is translated as CASSRGLAGGHGELFF.

Turning to this clone: Other nucleotide sequences from this sample produce the same CDR3. The chain couples TRBV5-1 to TRBJ1-5, with a possible D match to TRBD1 (6 bases). In germline, CDR1 is SGHRS, CDR2 YFSETQ. V dropped 2 bases and J dropped 1 base, with 10 bases sitting between them. The CDR3 totals 15 residues. CDR3 residues: CASSLGGDSNQPQHF. CDR3 bases: TGCGCCAGCAGCTTAGGGGGGGACAGCAATCAGCCCCAGCATTTT.

V usage is TRBV5-5 and J usage is TRBJ1-6, with D possibly being TRBD1 (5 bases). Germline-derived CDR1 and CDR2 are SGHKS and YYEKEE (reference sequence). This CDR3 contains 14 residues. Trimming removed 1 base at V and 8 bases at J, with 10 bases between. In DNA, the CDR3 is TGTGCCAGCAGCTTGCAGGGAACTGATTCACCCCTCCACTTT. This gives the protein CASSLQGTDSPLHF. The variable domain in full, completed from reference TRBV5-5 and TRBJ1-6, reads DAGVTQSPTHLIKTRGQQVTLRCSPISGHKSVSWYQQVLGQGPQFIFQYYEKEERGRGNFPDRFSARQFPNYSSELNVNALLLGDSALYLCASSLQGTDSPLHFGNGTRLTVT.

The gene calls are TRBV28 and TRBJ2-5; 8 bases are a match to TRBD2. The CDR3 spans 14 residues. Per germline, CDR1 MDHEN and CDR2 SYDVKM. J was trimmed by 9 bases and V by 11 bases; bases with no gene match: 17. CDR3: CASRGGGSGWAQYF. CDR3 DNA: TGTGCCTCCCGGGGGGGAGGGTCCGGGTGGGCCCAGTACTTC.

The chain carries TRBV6-5 and TRBJ1-5; a possible D gene is TRBD1 (5 bases). V was cut by 6 bases and J by 4 bases, with 13 bases left in between. Germline V gene sequence: CDR1 MNHEY, CDR2 SVGAGI. The length of the CDR3 is 14 residues. The DNA of the CDR3 is TGTGCCAGCAGCCTGACAGTGAGAAATCAGCCCCAGCATTTT. Its protein is CASSLTVRNQPQHF.

V usage is TRBV6-5 and J usage is TRBJ1-2; no clear D gene. Germline V gives CDR1 MNHEY, CDR2 SVGAGI. V was clipped by 6 bases and J by 4 bases, with 15 bases between them. CDR3 length: 14 residues. CDR3 sequence reads: CASSLGGLGYGYTF. In DNA form, the CDR3 reads TGTGCCAGCAGCCTAGGTGGGCTTGGCTATGGCTACACCTTC.

The CDR3 bases are TGTGCCAGCAGCTTGGGAGGGGCGGGATCGAACACCGGGGAGCTGTTTTTT. It codes for CASSLGGAGSNTGELFF. This chain connects TRBV5-4 to TRBJ2-2; D is possibly TRBD2 (6 bases). V was shortened by 0 bases and J by 0 bases, with 12 bases between the two germline ends. Germline assignment: CDR1 SGHNT and CDR2 YYREEE (reference sequence). The CDR3 extends over 17 amino acids.

This rearrangement joins TRBV19 to TRBJ2-7, with D unresolved. CDR1 is LNHDA and CDR2 is SQIVND in the germline V gene (reference sequence). Trimming left V 5 bases short and J 2 bases short, with 10 bases between. The CDR3 has 13 residues. CDR3 region: CASSSTVTYEQYF. For the CDR3, the DNA is TGTGCCAGTAGTTCAACTGTAACCTACGAGCAGTACTTC.

The chain recombines TRBV27 with TRBJ1-5; unclear D gene. Trimming removed 5 bases from V and 7 bases from J, with 12 bases in between. The CDR3 runs to 13 residues. Germline V CDR1 and CDR2: MNHEY, SMNVEV (reference sequence). CDR3 in DNA: TGTGCCAGCAGTGCTGACACCGACCAGCCCCAGCATTTT. Protein sequence: CASSADTDQPQHF.

J is TRBJ1-5 and V is TRBV19; D possibly corresponds to TRBD1 (5 bases). This CDR3 is 14 amino acids long. Trimming cost V 3 bases and J 5 bases, with 11 bases left between them. Germline-derived CDR1 and CDR2 are LNHDA and SQIVND (reference sequence). In DNA, the CDR3 is TGTGCCAGTAGTATCGGGACGGAGTATCAGCCCCAGCATTTT. This translates into CASSIGTEYQPQHF.

The table lists this clone with a count of one. Within the sample, other DNA sequences also encode this same CDR3. The rearrangement links TRBV5-1 to TRBJ1-1; tentatively, D is TRBD1 (5 bases). Trimming pared 0 bases from V and 3 bases from J, leaving 9 bases between. The CDR3 consists of 14 residues. CDR1 and CDR2 (germline): SGHRS, YFSETQ. The CDR3 DNA sequence: TGCGCCAGCAGCTTGGTGCAGGGCGACACTGAAGCTTTCTTT. Translation: CASSLVQGDTEAFF.

The chain uses TRBV4-1 and TRBJ1-6; 9 nucleotides agree with TRBD1. There are 15 residues in the CDR3. Trimming cost V 4 bases and J 6 bases; bases outside gene matches: 4. CDR1 is MGHRA and CDR2 is YSYEKL in the germline V gene. The CDR3 sequence is CASSPYRGPNSPLHF. DNA for the CDR3: TGCGCCAGCAGCCCTTACAGGGGGCCTAATTCACCCCTCCACTTT.

This clone was seen only once. The CDR3 DNA sequence: TGCGCCAGCAGCGACGTACCTCAAGAGACCCAGTACTTC. Translation gives CASSDVPQETQYF. This chain joins TRBV5-1 and TRBJ2-5; D call uncertain. Germline V gene sequence: CDR1 SGHRS, CDR2 YFSETQ. There are 13 residues in the CDR3. The germline V and J ends were trimmed by 4 bases and 2 bases, with 9 bases remaining between them.

The chain is built from TRBV7-2 and TRBJ2-6; 7 nucleotides align to TRBD2. Germline loops: CDR1 SGHTA, CDR2 FQGNSA. Trimming cost V 5 bases and J 2 bases; bases outside gene matches: 6. The CDR3 spans 16 residues. The CDR3 sequence is CASSNAAGAGANVLTF. DNA of the CDR3: TGTGCCAGCAGCAACGCCGCGGGAGCTGGGGCCAACGTCCTGACTTTC.

V usage is TRBV28 and J usage is TRBJ2-7, with TRBD2 identical over 14 bases. J gave up 7 bases and V 6 bases, and 5 bases lay outside the gene matches. CDR1 MDHEN and CDR2 SYDVKM come from the germline V gene. This CDR3 contains 14 residues. CDR3 protein: CASRTGLAGGEQYF. DNA for the CDR3: TGTGCCAGCAGAACTGGACTAGCGGGAGGTGAGCAGTACTTC.

The chain employs TRBV28 and TRBJ2-1; 8 bases agree with TRBD2. With 4 bases clipped from V and 5 bases from J, the junction kept 7 bases outside the gene matches. This CDR3 comprises 15 residues. Germline V CDR1 and CDR2: MDHEN, SYDVKM. In nucleotides, the CDR3 is TGTGCCAGCAGTTCGCCCGGGGGGGCTAACAATGAGCAGTTCTTC. This gives the protein CASSSPGGANNEQFF.